A selection of T cell receptor beta chains follows, all from one sample in a study of blood T cell repertoires in COVID-19. Sequenced by immunoSEQ multiplex PCR; TCRdb stores in-frame clones only, minus some. The table lists some 350,000 clones, 90% of them singletons. Sequencing used peripheral blood. These receptors were taken from a man aged 18 to 30 with active or convalescent COVID-19. CDR3s include the opening cysteine and the closing phenylalanine or tryptophan. Each record gives: D gene, V gene, J gene, clone size, CDR3 protein, CDR3 DNA. A D gene is named only where the DNA matches it firmly. Size values are once, few and many counts, or a class for expanded clones, and some rows have none.

.	TRBV15	TRBJ1-2	once	CATSREEGGYGYTF	TGTGCCACCAGCAGAGAGGAGGGCGGTTATGGCTACACCTTC
.	TRBV6-2/TRBV6-3	TRBJ2-3	.	CASSSADYTQYF	TGTGCCAGCAGTTCCGCCGACTATACGCAGTATTTT
.	TRBV6-5	TRBJ2-7	.	CASGLWSSYEQYF	TGTGCCTCCGGTCTTTGGAGCTCCTACGAGCAGTACTTC
TRBD1	TRBV6-2/TRBV6-3	TRBJ1-5	.	CASSYSQMTGNQPQHF	TGTGCCAGCAGTTACTCACAGATGACAGGGAATCAGCCCCAGCATTTT
.	TRBV5-1	TRBJ1-4	once	CASSLGMGAQYEKLFF	TGCGCCAGCAGCTTGGGCATGGGCGCGCAATACGAAAAACTGTTTTTT
TRBD2	TRBV9	TRBJ2-2	.	CASSTSRGLAGGKNTGELFF	TGTGCCAGCAGCACCAGCAGGGGACTAGCGGGAGGAAAGAACACCGGGGAGCTGTTTTTT
.	TRBV7-2	TRBJ1-6	.	CASSLGQALHF	TGTGCCAGCAGCTTAGGACAGGCCCTCCACTTT
.	TRBV28	TRBJ1-5	.	CASSLSGNNQPQHF	TGTGCCAGCAGTTTATCGGGTAACAATCAGCCCCAGCATTTT
.	TRBV4-1	TRBJ1-6	.	CASSQGEILASPLHF	TGCGCCAGCAGCCAAGGGGAGATCTTGGCTTCACCCCTCCACTTT
TRBD2	TRBV18	TRBJ2-1	once	CASSSSSGSAYNEQFF	TGTGCCAGCTCCTCATCTAGCGGGAGCGCCTACAATGAGCAGTTCTTC
.	TRBV11-3	TRBJ2-5	.	CASSLGQAGQETQYF	TGTGCCAGCAGCTTAGGACAGGCTGGCCAAGAGACCCAGTACTTC
TRBD1	TRBV6-5	TRBJ1-5	.	CASRKGGQASQPQHF	TGTGCCAGCAGGAAAGGGGGACAGGCCAGTCAGCCCCAGCATTTT
.	TRBV2	TRBJ1-2	few	CASTAEQRTVEGYTF	TGTGCCAGCACCGCGGAACAGAGGACAGTCGAAGGCTACACCTTC
.	TRBV19	TRBJ1-1	.	CASSITGSPMNTEAFF	TGTGCCAGTAGTATAACAGGGAGCCCAATGAACACTGAAGCTTTCTTT
TRBD2	TRBV7-3	TRBJ2-7	.	CASSIAGGSSYEQYF	TGTGCCAGCAGCATAGCGGGAGGCAGCTCCTACGAGCAGTACTTC
.	TRBV27	TRBJ2-7	.	CASSLKRSASYEQYF	TGTGCCAGCAGTTTAAAGAGGAGCGCCTCCTACGAGCAGTACTTC
TRBD1	TRBV6-6	TRBJ1-2	.	CASSKTGEEGYTF	TGTGCCAGCAGCAAGACAGGGGAGGAGGGCTACACCTTC
TRBD2	TRBV24-1	TRBJ2-1	.	CATSDPRTRLYNEQFF	TGTGCCACCAGTGATCCCCGGACTAGGCTCTACAATGAGCAGTTCTTC
TRBD2	TRBV5-4	TRBJ2-2	.	CASSLSLAGGPFGELFF	TGTGCCAGCAGCTTGTCCCTAGCGGGAGGGCCTTTCGGGGAGCTGTTTTTT
.	TRBV21-1	TRBJ1-5	.	CASSNSGPQHF	TGTGCCAGCAGCAATTCGGGGCCCCAGCATTTT
.	TRBV21-1	TRBJ2-3	.	CASSEGGTQYF	TGTGCCAGCAGCGAGGGCGGTACGCAGTATTTT
TRBD2	TRBV6-2/TRBV6-3	TRBJ2-1	.	CASSPLSGRVYNEQFF	TGTGCCAGCAGCCCATTATCCGGGAGGGTCTACAATGAGCAGTTCTTC
TRBD1	TRBV4-2	TRBJ1-5	.	CASSQKSQGQGGQPQHF	TGTGCCAGCAGCCAAAAATCCCAAGGACAGGGTGGACAGCCCCAGCATTTT
.	TRBV6-6	TRBJ2-1	.	CASSYSGDNEQFF	TGTGCCAGCAGTTACTCAGGGGACAATGAGCAGTTCTTC
TRBD1	TRBV28	TRBJ2-7	.	CASSSGQGIYEQYF	TGTGCCAGCAGTTCGGGACAGGGGATCTACGAGCAGTACTTC
TRBD2	TRBV5-1	TRBJ2-1	.	CASSLVISGYSYNEQFF	TGCGCCAGCAGCTTGGTGATTAGCGGGTACTCCTACAATGAGCAGTTCTTC
TRBD1	TRBV28	TRBJ1-5	.	CASSFGQGARQPQHF	TGTGCCAGCAGTTTCGGCCAGGGGGCTAGGCAGCCCCAGCATTTT
.	TRBV28	TRBJ1-3	.	CASILTVTPGRRGNTIYF	TGTGCCAGCATCCTGACAGTTACCCCTGGGCGACGCGGAAACACCATATATTTT
.	TRBV11-3	TRBJ2-1	.	CASSFSRYNEQFF	TGTGCCAGCAGCTTTTCGAGGTACAATGAGCAGTTCTTC
.	TRBV5-8	TRBJ1-5	.	CASSSSGRVGQPQHF	TGTGCCAGCAGCTCTTCTGGGAGGGTTGGTCAGCCCCAGCATTTT
.	TRBV7-9	TRBJ1-1	.	CASSPGAGLTEAFF	TGTGCCAGCAGCCCAGGGGCAGGTTTGACTGAAGCTTTCTTT
TRBD1	TRBV30	TRBJ1-5	once	CAWTGQGDQPQHF	TGTGCCTGGACGGGACAGGGGGATCAGCCCCAGCATTTT
TRBD2	TRBV29-1	TRBJ2-1	few	CSVEDHGLAANYNEQFF	TGCAGCGTTGAAGATCACGGACTAGCGGCGAATTACAATGAGCAGTTCTTC
TRBD2	TRBV6-6	TRBJ2-2	few	CASSPRWLAGQTGELFF	TGTGCCAGCAGTCCCCGGTGGCTAGCGGGGCAAACCGGGGAGCTGTTTTTT
TRBD1	TRBV7-3	TRBJ2-6	.	CASSLYPGQGIGSGANVLTF	TGTGCCAGCAGCCTGTACCCGGGACAGGGAATTGGCTCTGGGGCCAACGTGCTGACTTTC
TRBD1	TRBV18	TRBJ1-2	once	CASSPSHRSRQGGGYTF	TGTGCCAGCTCACCAAGCCACCGTTCGAGACAGGGAGGTGGCTACACCTTC
.	TRBV6-5	TRBJ2-5	.	CASSTGGVDETQYF	TGTGCCAGCAGTACCGGGGGAGTTGACGAGACCCAGTACTTC
.	TRBV18	TRBJ1-3	.	CASSPNWGDTIYF	TGTGCCAGCTCACCTAACTGGGGAGACACCATATATTTT
.	TRBV24-1	TRBJ2-2	.	CATNGAPNTGELFF	TGTGCCACCAATGGGGCTCCGAACACCGGGGAGCTGTTTTTT
.	TRBV6-5	TRBJ1-1	.	CASRGGPTGTEAFF	TGTGCCAGCAGGGGGGGTCCGACGGGCACTGAAGCTTTCTTT
.	TRBV12-3/TRBV12-4	TRBJ1-1	.	CASSGLEAFF	TGTGCCAGCTCGGGACTTGAAGCTTTCTTT
TRBD2	TRBV18	TRBJ2-5	.	CASSPRLAGLQETQYF	TGTGCCAGCTCACCTCGACTAGCGGGACTCCAAGAGACCCAGTACTTC
.	TRBV11-3	TRBJ2-7	.	CASSLDRDEQYF	TGTGCCAGCAGCTTAGATCGAGACGAGCAGTACTTC
.	TRBV6-4	TRBJ1-2	.	CASSDSNGAPYGYTF	TGTGCCAGCAGTGACTCAAATGGGGCCCCTTATGGCTACACCTTC
.	TRBV19	TRBJ1-5	few	CASSNRGAAQGIQPQHF	TGTGCCAGTAGCAATCGGGGAGCCGCACAGGGAATACAGCCCCAGCATTTT
.	TRBV7-9	TRBJ2-7	.	CASSLPSYEQYF	TGTGCCAGCAGCTTACCTTCCTACGAGCAGTACTTC
TRBD1	TRBV27	TRBJ1-5	few	CASSGGGSNQPQHF	TGTGCCAGCAGTGGAGGGGGCAGCAATCAGCCCCAGCATTTT